This T cell receptor beta chain originates from a study of blood T cell repertoires in COVID-19 (dated by TCRdb to the early 2020s). About the investigation overall: Samples covering the acute and convalescent phases of COVID-19 were provided by collaborators in the United States, Italy and Spain. Sample metadata almost always included a de-identified subject ID, COVID-19 status, age in years and sex. Subjects who had been exposed to COVID-19, were actively infected with it, or had recovered from it provided the deeply sampled blood TCRbeta repertoires that made up the dataset. The repertoires were released in a freely available public database meant as a resource for research on the immune response to SARS-CoV-2. The prospective study material was composed of cDNA or gDNA derived from T cells, B-cell-depleted T cells, or PBMCs. Where available, HLA class I and class II types were taken from metadata supplied by the sample provider and were not determined by assay-based typing. Samples were obtained from the ongoing ImmuneRACE study (first 160 participants) and from 1,000 to 1,500 subjects provided by 6 global collaborators. What the work shows at the level of the full study, not this receptor alone: The quantity of clinical and demographic metadata differed by source and by participant and was supplied without curation.

Each collaborating institution followed its own protocols to collect whole blood in K2EDTA tubes. For TCRbeta analysis, collaborator samples were shipped as frozen whole blood, as isolated PBMCs, or as DNA extracted from either sample type. Of note for this clone: This receptor's antigen is unknown. Base qualities are not at hand, and no much larger clone is one base apart.

The immunoSEQ Assay, a bias-controlled multiplex PCR, was used to amplify TCRbeta CDR3 regions from genomic DNA. Per the authors' processing: The number of nucleated cells in each sample was estimated by amplification of reference gene primers within the assay. To quantify the absolute abundance of each unique TCRbeta CDR3 rearrangement, sequence reads were collapsed and filtered. For each sample, productive Simpson clonality was calculated as the square root of Simpson's diversity index over productive rearrangements. TCRdb re-hosts the immuneACCESS table, in-frame sequences only. Its copies lack some clones; in the studies checked, an unresolved V gene accounts for under half of them, and the cause for the rest is not known. V and J calls and clone size are given by that table; D and trimming were obtained from the DNA. The sample has 90,000 to 100,000 clones on record, less than 90% of them singletons. The ten largest clones capture around 1.6% of the sample.

Spanning cysteine to phenylalanine, the CDR3 consists of 14 amino acids. Kept here is only the CDR3 DNA, which spans 42 bases and is read in frame from base 1. V sheds 2 bases and J sheds 2 bases, leaving 6 bases between their ends. CDR1 and CDR2, per the germline V gene, are MDHEN and SYDVKM. This sequence originates from a man older than 75 with acute or convalescent COVID-19. The specimen sequenced was peripheral blood. Rearrangement joined TRBV28 to TRBJ1-4; confidence is insufficient to name the D gene. CDR3 loop: CASSLIPTNEKLFF. The nucleotide sequence is given as TGTGCCAGCAGTTTAATTCCGACTAATGAAAAACTGTTTTTT.